This T cell receptor (beta chain) originates from a study of regulatory T cells in long-lasting Graves disease. The wider study: Graves' disease counted as persistent after over 5 years of antithyroid drugs with positive TSH receptor antibodies.

Study-wide results and caveats: Thyroid tissue went unexamined; only peripheral blood was analyzed.

The TCR beta library used iRepertoire HTBI primers with Arm-PCR amplification of CDR3. TCRdb reprocessed the multiplex PCR reads with MiXCR, giving one entry per CDR3 protein. The table shows about 470,000 distinct CDR3 sequences, with 20% to 25% occurring only once. This clonotype was seen ten or more times. What it binds is not known. Sample time point: persistent/refractory GD, antithyroid drugs over 5 years with positive TRAb. Preparation of the TCR library used RNA extracted from PBMCs. The authors drew patients from an endocrinology department in Xi'an, China. J gave up 1 base and V 1 base, and 13 bases lay outside the gene matches. In germline, CDR1 is LNHNV, CDR2 YYDKDF (reference sequence). There are 19 residues in the CDR3.

The sample here was peripheral blood mononuclear cells (PBMCs), taken when the disease was refractory, from a patient treated with antithyroid drugs. The TCR was taken from a female donor with Graves disease. This chain links TRBV15 with TRBJ2-5, with 9 bases matching TRBD1. The DNA for the CDR3 is TGTGCCACCAGCAGAGGACTGAAGCCGGGACAGGGCTTCCAAGAGACCCAGTACTTC. Its protein product is CATSRGLKPGQGFQETQYF.